This T cell receptor (beta chain) came from a study of shared clonotypes between healthy human individuals. Method: immunoSEQ multiplex PCR; TCRdb's copy keeps in-frame clones and lacks some. The sample shows 780,000 or so clones, 55% to 80% of them seen only once. Splitting the CD4+ cells yielded a CD45RA+ naive subset and a CD45RA-negative memory subset. This clone has a handful of counts. The CDR3 is 11 amino acids. V was trimmed by 6 bases and J by 0 bases, leaving 6 bases between them. From germline, CDR1 is DFQATT and CDR2 SNEGSKA (reference sequence). This TCR came from a woman aged 30 to 39 in good health. Input material: memory CD4+ T cells sorted from blood. Stated subset: CD45RA-negative fraction. The gene calls are TRBV20-1 and TRBJ2-7, with unresolved D. CDR3 in amino acids: CSAKDSYEQYF. DNA for the CDR3: TGCAGTGCAAAAGACTCCTACGAGCAGTACTTC.